Following are 5 T cell receptor beta chains from one sample sequenced in a study of metastatic and nonmetastatic thyroid tumors. Ahead of thyroid surgery, no patient had received treatment of any kind. TCRdb re-processed the PCR reads through MiXCR. The data contain 4,900 or so clones, 28% of them singletons. Specimen: adjacent normal tissue. The receptor source for this set is a female donor with papillary thyroid cancer or a benign thyroid nodule (not recorded which). Some clones in this sample may be carry-over from other donors' samples.

This clone is categorized as medium-sized. This rearrangement joins TRBV20-1 to TRBJ1-5, with 8 positions matching TRBD1. V lost 3 bases and J lost 5; bases outside the gene matches: 12. The germline CDR1 and CDR2 sequences are DFQATT and SNEGSKA (reference sequence). The CDR3 totals 16 residues. CDR3 amino acids: CSARTFQGAHDQPQHF. The CDR3 nucleotides read TGCAGTGCTAGGACATTTCAGGGGGCGCATGATCAGCCCCAGCATTTT.

In its sample, this clone ranks as medium-sized. The rearrangement links TRBV10-3 to TRBJ2-3, with 7 bases that match TRBD2. V gave up 3 bases and J gave up 5 bases; unmatched junction bases: 5. This CDR3 contains 14 residues. In germline, CDR1 is ENHRY, CDR2 SYGVKD. The DNA for the CDR3 is TGTGCCATCAGTGACCACATAGCGGGAGATACGCAGTATTTT. Translation: CAISDHIAGDTQYF.

This clone is labeled as medium-sized. The chain employs TRBV19 and TRBJ2-7; TRBD1 agrees at 8 bases. The CDR3 extends over 14 amino acids. V lost 3 bases to trimming and J lost 6 bases; unmatched junction nucleotides: 7. The germline gives CDR1 LNHDA, CDR2 SQIVND (reference sequence). CDR3 sequence reads: CASSISTGEVEQYF. The CDR3 nucleotides are TGTGCCAGTAGTATTTCGACAGGGGAAGTCGAGCAGTACTTC. Combining the CDR3 with reference TRBV19 and TRBJ2-7 gives the whole variable domain DGGITQSPKYLFRKEGQNVTLSCEQNLNHDAMYWYRQDPGQGLRLIYYSQIVNDFQKGDIAEGYSVSREKKESFPLTVTSAQKNPTAFYLCASSISTGEVEQYFGPGTRLTVT.

The chain combines TRBV5-1 with TRBJ1-4; D gene unclear. The V gene lost 0 bases and the J gene lost 8 bases, with 11 bases spanning the gap. This CDR3 contains 14 residues. Germline-derived CDR1 and CDR2 are SGHRS and YFSETQ. This CDR3 reads CASSLGRSREKLFF. The CDR3 DNA is TGCGCCAGCAGCTTGGGGCGCAGTCGAGAAAAACTGTTTTTT.

This clone is large (0.1 to 1%). The rearrangement joins TRBV6-5 to TRBJ1-4; 7 bases are a match to TRBD1. The CDR3 loop spans 15 amino acids. V dropped 2 bases and J dropped 6; count of bases not matched to a gene: 6. Germline V gene lookup returns CDR1 MNHEY and CDR2 SVGAGI. The CDR3 DNA reads TGTGCCAGCAGTTACACCGACAGGGTCTATGAAAAACTGTTTTTT. This gives the protein CASSYTDRVYEKLFF.